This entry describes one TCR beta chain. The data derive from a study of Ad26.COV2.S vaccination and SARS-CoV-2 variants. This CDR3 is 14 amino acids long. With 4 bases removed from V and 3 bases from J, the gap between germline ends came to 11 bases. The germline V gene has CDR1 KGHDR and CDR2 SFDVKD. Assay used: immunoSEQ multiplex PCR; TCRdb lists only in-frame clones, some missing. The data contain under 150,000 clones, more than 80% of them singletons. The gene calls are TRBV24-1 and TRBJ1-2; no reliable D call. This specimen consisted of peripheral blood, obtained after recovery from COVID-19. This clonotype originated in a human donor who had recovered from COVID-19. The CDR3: CATSDPGRHYGYTF. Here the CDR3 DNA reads TGTGCCACCAGTGACCCTGGTAGGCACTATGGCTACACCTTC.